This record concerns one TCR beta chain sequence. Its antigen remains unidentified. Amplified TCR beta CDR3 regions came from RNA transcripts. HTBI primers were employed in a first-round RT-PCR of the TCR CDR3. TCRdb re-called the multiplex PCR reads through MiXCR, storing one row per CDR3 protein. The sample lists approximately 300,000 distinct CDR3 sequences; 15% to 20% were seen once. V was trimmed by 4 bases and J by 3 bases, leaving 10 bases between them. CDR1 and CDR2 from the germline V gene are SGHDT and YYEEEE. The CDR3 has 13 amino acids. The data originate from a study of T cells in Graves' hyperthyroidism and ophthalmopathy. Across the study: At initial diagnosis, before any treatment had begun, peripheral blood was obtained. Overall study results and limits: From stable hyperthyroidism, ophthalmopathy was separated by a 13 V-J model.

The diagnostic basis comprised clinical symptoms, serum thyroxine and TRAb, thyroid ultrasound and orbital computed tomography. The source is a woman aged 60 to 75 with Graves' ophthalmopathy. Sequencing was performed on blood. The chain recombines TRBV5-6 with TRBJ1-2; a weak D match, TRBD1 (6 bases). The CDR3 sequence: CASSTDSYYGYTF. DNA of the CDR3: TGTGCCAGCAGCACGGACAGCTACTATGGCTACACCTTC.